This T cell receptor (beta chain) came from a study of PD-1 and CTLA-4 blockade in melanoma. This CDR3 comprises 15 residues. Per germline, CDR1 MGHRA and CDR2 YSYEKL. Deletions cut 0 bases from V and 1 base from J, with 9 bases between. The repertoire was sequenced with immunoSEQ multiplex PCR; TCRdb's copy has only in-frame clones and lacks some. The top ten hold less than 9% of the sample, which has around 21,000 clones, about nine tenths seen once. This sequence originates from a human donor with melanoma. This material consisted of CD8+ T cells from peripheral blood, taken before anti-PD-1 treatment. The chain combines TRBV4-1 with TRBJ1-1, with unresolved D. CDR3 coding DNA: TGCGCCAGCAGCCAAGAGGTTCCAGCGAACACTGAAGCTTTCTTT. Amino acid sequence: CASSQEVPANTEAFF.